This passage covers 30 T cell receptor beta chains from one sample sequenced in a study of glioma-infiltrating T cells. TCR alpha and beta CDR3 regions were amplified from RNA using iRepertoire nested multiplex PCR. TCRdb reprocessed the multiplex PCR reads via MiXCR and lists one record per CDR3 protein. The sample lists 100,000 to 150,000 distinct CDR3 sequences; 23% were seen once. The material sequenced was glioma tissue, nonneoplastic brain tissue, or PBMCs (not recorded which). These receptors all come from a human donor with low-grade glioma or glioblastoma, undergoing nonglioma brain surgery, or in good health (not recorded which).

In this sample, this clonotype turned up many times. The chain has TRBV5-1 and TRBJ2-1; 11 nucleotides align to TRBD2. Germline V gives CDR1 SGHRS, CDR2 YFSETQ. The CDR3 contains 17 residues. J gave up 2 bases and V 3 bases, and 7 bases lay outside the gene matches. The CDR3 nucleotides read TGCGCCAGCAGCTGGACCGGGACTAGCGGACCCTACAATGAGCAGTTCTTC. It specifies CASSWTGTSGPYNEQFF.

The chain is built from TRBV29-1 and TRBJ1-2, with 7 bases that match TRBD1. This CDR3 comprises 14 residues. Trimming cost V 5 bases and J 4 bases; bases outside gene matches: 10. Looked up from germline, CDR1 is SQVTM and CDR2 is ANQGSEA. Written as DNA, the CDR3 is TGCAGCGTTTATGGACAGGCCAACTCCTATGGCTACACCTTC. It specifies CSVYGQANSYGYTF.

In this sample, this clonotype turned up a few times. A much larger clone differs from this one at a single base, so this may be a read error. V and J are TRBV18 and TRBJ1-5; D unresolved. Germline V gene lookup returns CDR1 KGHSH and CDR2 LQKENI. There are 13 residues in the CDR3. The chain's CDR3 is CASSPDINKPQHF. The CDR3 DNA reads TGTGCCAGCTCACCTGACATCAATAAGCCCCAGCATTTT. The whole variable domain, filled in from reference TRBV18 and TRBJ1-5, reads NAGVMQNPRHLVRRRGQEARLRCSPMKGHSHVYWYRQLPEEGLKFMVYLQKENIIDESGMPKERFSAEFPKEGPSILRIQQVVRGDSAAYFCASSPDINKPQHFGDGTRLSIL.

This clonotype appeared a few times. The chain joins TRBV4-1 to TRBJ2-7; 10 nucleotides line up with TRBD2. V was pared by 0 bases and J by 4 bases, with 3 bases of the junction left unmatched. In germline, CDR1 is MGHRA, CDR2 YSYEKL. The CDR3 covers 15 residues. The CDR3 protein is CASSQERTSGYEQYF. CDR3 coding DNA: TGCGCCAGCAGCCAAGAACGGACTAGCGGTTACGAGCAGTACTTC.

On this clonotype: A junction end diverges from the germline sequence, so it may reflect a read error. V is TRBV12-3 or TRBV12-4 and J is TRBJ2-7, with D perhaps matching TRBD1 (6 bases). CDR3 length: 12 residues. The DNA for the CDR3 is TGCGCCATTAAGTCGGGACACGGGGAGCAGTACTTC. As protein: CAIKSGHGEQYF.

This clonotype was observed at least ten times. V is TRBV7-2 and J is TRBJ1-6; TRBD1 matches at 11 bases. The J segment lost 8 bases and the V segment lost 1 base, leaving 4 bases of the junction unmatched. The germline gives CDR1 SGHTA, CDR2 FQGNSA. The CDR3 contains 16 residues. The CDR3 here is CASSLGGTGGHSPLHF. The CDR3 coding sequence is TGTGCCAGCAGCTTAGGTGGGACAGGGGGACATTCACCCCTCCACTTT.

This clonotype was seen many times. The CDR3 coding sequence is TGTGCCAGCAGTTCCCACAGGGAGCCCACTGAAGCTTTCTTT. This gives the protein CASSSHREPTEAFF. The rearrangement joins TRBV6-2 or TRBV6-3 to TRBJ1-1; TRBD1 is a possible D gene (6 bases). The V end lost 4 bases, the J end lost 4 bases, and 13 bases lay between the germline ends. The CDR3 length is 14 residues. Germline assignment: CDR1 MNHEY and CDR2 SVGEGT.

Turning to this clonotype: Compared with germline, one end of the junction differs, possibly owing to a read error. CDR3 protein: CASSYRGNTEASF. In nucleotides, the CDR3 is TGTGCCAGCAGTTACAGGGGGAACACTGAAGCTTCCTTT. The rearrangement links TRBV6-2 or TRBV6-3 to TRBJ1-1, with TRBD1 as a possible D gene (6 bases). The CDR3 sequence is 13 residues long. Germline V lookup: CDR1 MNHEY, CDR2 SVGEGT.

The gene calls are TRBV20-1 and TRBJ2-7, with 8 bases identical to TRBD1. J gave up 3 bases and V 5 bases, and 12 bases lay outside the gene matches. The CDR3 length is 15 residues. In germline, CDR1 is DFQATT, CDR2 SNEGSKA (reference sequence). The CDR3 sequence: CSARGRGQWSYEQYF. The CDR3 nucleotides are TGCAGTGCTCGGGGCAGGGGGCAGTGGAGCTACGAGCAGTACTTC.

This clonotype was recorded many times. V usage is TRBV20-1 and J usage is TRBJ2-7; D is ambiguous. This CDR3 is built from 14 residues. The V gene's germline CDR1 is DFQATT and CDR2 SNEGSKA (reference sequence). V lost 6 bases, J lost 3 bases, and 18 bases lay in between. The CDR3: CSALTHVVDYEQYF. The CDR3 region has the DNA TGCAGTGCACTGACACACGTAGTTGACTACGAGCAGTACTTC.

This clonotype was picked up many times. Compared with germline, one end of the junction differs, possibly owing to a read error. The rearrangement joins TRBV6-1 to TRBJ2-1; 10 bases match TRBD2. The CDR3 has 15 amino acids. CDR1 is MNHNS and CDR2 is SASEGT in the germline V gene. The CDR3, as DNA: TGTGCCAGCAGAGAAGCGGGAGGGGGACACAATGAGCAGTTCTTC. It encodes CASREAGGGHNEQFF.

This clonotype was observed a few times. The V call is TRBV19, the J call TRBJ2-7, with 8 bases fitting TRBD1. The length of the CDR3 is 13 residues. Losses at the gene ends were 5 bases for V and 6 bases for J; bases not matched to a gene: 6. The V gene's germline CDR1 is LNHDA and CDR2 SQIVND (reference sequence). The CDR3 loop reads CASSSGGFGEQYF. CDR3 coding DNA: TGTGCCAGTAGTTCAGGGGGCTTTGGCGAGCAGTACTTC.

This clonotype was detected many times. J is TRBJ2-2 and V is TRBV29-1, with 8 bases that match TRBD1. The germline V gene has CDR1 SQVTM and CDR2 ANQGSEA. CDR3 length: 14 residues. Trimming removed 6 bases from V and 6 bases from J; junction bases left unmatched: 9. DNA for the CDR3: TGCAGCGTGGCCAGGGACAGGAGACCCGGGGAGCTGTTTTTT. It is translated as CSVARDRRPGELFF.

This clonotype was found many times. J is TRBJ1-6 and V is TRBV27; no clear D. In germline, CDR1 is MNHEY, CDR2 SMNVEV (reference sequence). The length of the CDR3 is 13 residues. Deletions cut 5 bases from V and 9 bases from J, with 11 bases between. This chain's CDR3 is CASSLLNSSPLHF. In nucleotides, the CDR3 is TGTGCCAGCAGTCTATTAAATAGTTCACCCCTCCACTTT.

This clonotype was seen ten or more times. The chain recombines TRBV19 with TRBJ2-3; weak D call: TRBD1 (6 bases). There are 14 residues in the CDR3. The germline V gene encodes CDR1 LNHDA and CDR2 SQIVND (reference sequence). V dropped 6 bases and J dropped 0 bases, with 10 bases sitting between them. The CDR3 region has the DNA TGTGCCAGTAGCAGGGACATTAGCACAGATACGCAGTATTTT. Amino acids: CASSRDISTDTQYF.

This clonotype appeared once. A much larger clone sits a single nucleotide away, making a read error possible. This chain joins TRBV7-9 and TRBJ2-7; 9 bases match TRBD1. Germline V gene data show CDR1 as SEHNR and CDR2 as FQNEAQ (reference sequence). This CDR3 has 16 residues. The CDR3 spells CASYSPGQGGSYGQYF. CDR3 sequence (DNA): TGTGCCAGCTATTCCCCGGGACAGGGTGGATCCTACGGGCAGTACTTC.

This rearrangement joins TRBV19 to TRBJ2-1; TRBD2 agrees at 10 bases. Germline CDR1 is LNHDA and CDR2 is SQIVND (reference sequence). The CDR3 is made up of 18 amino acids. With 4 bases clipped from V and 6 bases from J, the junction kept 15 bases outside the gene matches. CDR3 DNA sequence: TGTGCCAGTAGTACCGGGGGCAGGGATTCTAGCGGGAGCAATGAGCAGTTCTTC. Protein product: CASSTGGRDSSGSNEQFF.

The CDR3 region is CAIRLAGQQETQYF. The CDR3 nucleotides are TGTGCCATTCGACTAGCGGGACAACAAGAGACCCAGTACTTC. The chain uses TRBV18 and TRBJ2-5; the match to TRBD2 covers 11 bases. The CDR3 contains 14 residues. Germline assignment: CDR1 KGHSH and CDR2 LQKENI. Unmatched junction bases numbered 6, after V lost 10 bases and J lost 2 bases.

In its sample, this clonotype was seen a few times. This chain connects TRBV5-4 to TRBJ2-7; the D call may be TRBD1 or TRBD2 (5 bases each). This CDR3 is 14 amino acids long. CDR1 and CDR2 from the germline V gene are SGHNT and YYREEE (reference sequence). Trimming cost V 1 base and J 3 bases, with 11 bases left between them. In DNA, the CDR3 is TGTGCCAGCAGCTTGAGAGGGGAGCGCTACGAGCAGTACTTC. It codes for CASSLRGERYEQYF.

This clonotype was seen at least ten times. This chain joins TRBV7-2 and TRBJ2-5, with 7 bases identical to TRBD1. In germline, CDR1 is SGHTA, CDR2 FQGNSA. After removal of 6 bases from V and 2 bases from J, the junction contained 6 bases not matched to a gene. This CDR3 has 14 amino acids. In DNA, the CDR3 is TGTGCCAGCAGACCGGGACAGTCGCAAGAGACCCAGTACTTC. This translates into CASRPGQSQETQYF.

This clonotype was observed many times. In DNA, the CDR3 is TGTGCCAGTAGTATAGAAATCCCCCGTCAGCCCCAGCATTTT. Its protein product is CASSIEIPRQPQHF. The rearrangement uses TRBV19 and TRBJ1-5; no clear D gene. Germline V gene sequence: CDR1 LNHDA, CDR2 SQIVND (reference sequence). V lost 0 bases and J 6 bases, leaving 9 bases between the germline ends. The CDR3 contains 14 residues. Full variable domain (missing parts from reference TRBV19 and TRBJ1-5): DGGITQSPKYLFRKEGQNVTLSCEQNLNHDAMYWYRQDPGQGLRLIYYSQIVNDFQKGDIAEGYSVSREKKESFPLTVTSAQKNPTAFYLCASSIEIPRQPQHFGDGTRLSIL.

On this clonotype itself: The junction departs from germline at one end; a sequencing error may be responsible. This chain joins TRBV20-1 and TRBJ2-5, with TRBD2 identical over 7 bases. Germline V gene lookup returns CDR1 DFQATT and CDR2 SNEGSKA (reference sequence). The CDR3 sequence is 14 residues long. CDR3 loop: CNAHPRASGETQHF. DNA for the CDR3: TGCAATGCCCATCCCCGGGCTAGCGGAGAGACCCAGCACTTC.

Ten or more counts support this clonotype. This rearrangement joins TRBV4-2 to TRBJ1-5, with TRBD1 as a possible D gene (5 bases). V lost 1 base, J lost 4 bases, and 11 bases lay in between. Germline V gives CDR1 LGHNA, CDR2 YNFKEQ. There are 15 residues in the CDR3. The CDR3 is CASSQGSGGNQPQHF. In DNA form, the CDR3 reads TGTGCCAGCAGCCAAGGGAGCGGGGGGAATCAGCCCCAGCATTTT.

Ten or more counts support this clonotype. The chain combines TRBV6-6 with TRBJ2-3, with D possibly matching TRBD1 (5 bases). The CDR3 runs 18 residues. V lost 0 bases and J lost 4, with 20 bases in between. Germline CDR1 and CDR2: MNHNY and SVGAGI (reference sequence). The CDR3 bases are TGTGCCAGCAGTTACTCGTTGGGGCAACCCAAGGACGCAGATACGCAGTATTTT. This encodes CASSYSLGQPKDADTQYF.

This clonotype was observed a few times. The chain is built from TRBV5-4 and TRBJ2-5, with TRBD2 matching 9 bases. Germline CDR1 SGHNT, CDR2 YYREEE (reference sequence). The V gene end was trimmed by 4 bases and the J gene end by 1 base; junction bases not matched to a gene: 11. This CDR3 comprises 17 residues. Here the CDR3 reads CASSRGTSRRGQETQYF. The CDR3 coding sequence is TGTGCCAGCAGCCGAGGGACTAGCCGGAGGGGCCAAGAGACCCAGTACTTC. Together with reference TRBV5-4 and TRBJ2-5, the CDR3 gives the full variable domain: ETGVTQSPTHLIKTRGQQVTLRCSSQSGHNTVSWYQQALGQGPQFIFQYYREEENGRGNFPPRFSGLQFPNYSSELNVNALELDDSALYLCASSRGTSRRGQETQYFGPGTRLLVL.

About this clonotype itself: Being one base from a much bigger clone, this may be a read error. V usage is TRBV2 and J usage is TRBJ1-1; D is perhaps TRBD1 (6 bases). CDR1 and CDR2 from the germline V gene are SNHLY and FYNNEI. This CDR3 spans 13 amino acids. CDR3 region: CASSLRDNTEASF. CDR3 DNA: TGTGCCAGCAGCCTTCGGGACAACACTGAAGCTTCCTTT.

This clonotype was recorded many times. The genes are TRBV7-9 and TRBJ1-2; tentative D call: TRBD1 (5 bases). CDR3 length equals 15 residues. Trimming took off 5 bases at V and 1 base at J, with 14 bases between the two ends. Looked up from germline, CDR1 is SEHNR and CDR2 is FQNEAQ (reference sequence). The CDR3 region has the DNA TGTGCCAGCAGCCACGAGACAGCTTTTAACTATGGCTACACCTTC. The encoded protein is CASSHETAFNYGYTF.

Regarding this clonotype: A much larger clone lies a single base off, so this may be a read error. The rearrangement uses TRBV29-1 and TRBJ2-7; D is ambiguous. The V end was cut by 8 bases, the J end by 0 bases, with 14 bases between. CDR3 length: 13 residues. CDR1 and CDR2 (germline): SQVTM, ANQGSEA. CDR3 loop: CSPIIFSSYEQYF. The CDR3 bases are TGCAGCCCGATCATCTTTAGCTCCTACGAGCAGTACTTC.

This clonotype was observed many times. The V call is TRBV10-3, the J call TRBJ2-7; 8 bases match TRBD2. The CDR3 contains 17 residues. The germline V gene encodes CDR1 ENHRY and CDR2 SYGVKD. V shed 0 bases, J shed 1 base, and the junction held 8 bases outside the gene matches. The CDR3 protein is CAISESGHPGGSYEQYF. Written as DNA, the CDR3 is TGTGCCATCAGTGAGTCGGGGCACCCGGGAGGGTCCTACGAGCAGTACTTC.

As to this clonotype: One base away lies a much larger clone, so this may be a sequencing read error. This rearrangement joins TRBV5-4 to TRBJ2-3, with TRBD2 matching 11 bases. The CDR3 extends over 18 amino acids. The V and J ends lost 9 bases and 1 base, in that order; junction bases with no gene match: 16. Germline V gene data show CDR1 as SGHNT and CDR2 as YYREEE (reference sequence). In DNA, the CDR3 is TGTGCCACCACTCCGGGACTAGCGGTAACCAGAGGCACAGATACGCAGTATTTT. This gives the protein CATTPGLAVTRGTDTQYF.